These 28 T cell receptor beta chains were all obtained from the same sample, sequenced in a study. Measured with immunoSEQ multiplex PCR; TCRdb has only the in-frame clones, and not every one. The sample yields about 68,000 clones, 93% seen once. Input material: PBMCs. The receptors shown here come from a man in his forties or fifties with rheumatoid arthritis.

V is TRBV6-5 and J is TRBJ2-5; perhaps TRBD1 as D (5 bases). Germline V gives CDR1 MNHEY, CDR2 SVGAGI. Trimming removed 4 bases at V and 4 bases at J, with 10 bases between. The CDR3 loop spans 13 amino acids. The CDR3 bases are TGTGCCAGCAGTTTGGGCAGGGCAGAGACCCAGTACTTC. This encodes CASSLGRAETQYF.

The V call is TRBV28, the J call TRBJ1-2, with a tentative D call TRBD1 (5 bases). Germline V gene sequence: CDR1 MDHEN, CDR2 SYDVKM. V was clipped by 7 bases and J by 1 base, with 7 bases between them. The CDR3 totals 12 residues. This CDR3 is CASIQGNYGYTF. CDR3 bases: TGTGCCAGCATTCAGGGTAACTATGGCTACACCTTC.

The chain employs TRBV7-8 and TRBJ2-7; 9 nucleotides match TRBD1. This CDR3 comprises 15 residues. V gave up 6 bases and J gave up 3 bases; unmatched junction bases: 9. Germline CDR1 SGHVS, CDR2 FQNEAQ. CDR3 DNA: TGTGCCAGCAGACAGGGACAGGGTAGTTTCTACGAGCAGTACTTC. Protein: CASRQGQGSFYEQYF.

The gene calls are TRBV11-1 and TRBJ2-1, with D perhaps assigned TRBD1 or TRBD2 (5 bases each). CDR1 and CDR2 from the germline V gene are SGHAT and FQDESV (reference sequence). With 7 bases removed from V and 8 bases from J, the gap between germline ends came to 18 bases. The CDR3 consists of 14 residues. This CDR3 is CASTRDPGWDEQFF. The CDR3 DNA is TGTGCCAGCACCCGGGACCCAGGGTGGGATGAGCAGTTCTTC. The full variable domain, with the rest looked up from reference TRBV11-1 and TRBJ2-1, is EAEVAQSPRYKITEKSQAVAFWCDPISGHATLYWYRQILGQGPELLVQFQDESVVDDSQLPKDRFSAERLKGVDSTLKIQPAELGDSAMYLCASTRDPGWDEQFFGPGTRLTVL.

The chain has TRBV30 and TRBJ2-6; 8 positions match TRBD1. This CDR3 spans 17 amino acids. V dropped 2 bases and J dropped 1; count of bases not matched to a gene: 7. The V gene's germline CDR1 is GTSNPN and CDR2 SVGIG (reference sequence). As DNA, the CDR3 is TGTGCCTGGAGTAAGGACAGGGAGGCATCTGGGGCCAACGTCCTGACTTTC. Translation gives CAWSKDREASGANVLTF.

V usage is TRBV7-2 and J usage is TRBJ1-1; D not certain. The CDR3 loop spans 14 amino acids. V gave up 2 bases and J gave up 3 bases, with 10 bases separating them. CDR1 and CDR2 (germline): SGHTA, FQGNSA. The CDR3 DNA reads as TGTGCCAGCAGCTTAAACCCCACAGACACTGAAGCTTTCTTT. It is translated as CASSLNPTDTEAFF.

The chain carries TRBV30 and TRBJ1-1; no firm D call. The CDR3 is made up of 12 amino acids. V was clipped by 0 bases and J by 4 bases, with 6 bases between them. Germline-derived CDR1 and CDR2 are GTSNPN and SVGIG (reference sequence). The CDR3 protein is CAWSVSSTEAFF. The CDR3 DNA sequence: TGTGCCTGGAGTGTTTCTTCCACTGAAGCTTTCTTT.

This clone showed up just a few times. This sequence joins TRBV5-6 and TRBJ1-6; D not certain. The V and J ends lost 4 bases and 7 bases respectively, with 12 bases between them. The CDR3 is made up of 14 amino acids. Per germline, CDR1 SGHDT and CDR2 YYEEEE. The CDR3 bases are TGTGCCAGCAGCCTCCGGGGTGCAAATTCACCCCTCCACTTT. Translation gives CASSLRGANSPLHF.

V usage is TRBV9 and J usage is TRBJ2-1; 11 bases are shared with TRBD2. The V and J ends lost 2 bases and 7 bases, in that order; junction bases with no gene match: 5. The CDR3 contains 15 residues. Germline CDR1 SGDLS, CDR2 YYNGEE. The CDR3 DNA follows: TGTGCCAGCAGCGTTCTGCTAGCGGGAGGAAATGAGCAGTTCTTC. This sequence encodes CASSVLLAGGNEQFF.

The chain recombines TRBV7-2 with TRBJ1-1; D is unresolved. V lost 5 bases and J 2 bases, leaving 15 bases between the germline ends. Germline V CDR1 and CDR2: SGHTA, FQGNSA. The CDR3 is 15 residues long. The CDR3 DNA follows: TGTGCCAGCAGCAAACCCGGACGGCAAAACACTGAAGCTTTCTTT. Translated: CASSKPGRQNTEAFF.

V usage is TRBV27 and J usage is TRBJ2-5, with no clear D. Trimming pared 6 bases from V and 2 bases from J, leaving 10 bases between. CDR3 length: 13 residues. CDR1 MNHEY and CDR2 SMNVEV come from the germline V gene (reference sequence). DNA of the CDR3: TGTGCCAGCAGGGATCTGGCTCAAGAGACCCAGTACTTC. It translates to CASRDLAQETQYF.

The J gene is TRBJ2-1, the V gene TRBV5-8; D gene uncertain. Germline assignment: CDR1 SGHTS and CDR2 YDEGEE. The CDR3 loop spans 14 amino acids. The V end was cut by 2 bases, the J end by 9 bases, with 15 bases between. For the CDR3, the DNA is TGTGCCAGCAGCTTCATTGCGCCTCCTCCTGAGCAGTTCTTC. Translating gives CASSFIAPPPEQFF. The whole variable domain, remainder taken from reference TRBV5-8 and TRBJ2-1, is EAGVTQSPTHLIKTRGQQATLRCSPISGHTSVYWYQQALGLGLQFLLWYDEGEERNRGNFPPRFSGRQFPNYSSELNVNALELEDSALYLCASSFIAPPPEQFFGPGTRLTVL.

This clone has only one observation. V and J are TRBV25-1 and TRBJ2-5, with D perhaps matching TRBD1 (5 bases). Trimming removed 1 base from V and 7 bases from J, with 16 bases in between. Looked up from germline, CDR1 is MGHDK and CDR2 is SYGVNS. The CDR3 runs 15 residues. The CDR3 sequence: CASSEWGGSDGTQYF. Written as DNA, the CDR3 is TGTGCCAGCAGTGAATGGGGCGGCAGTGACGGGACCCAGTACTTC.

CDR3 nucleotide sequence: TGCGCCAGCAGCCAACACGACAACAGGGGGCCTGGGGCCAACGTCCTGACTTTC. Protein product: CASSQHDNRGPGANVLTF. The chain is built from TRBV4-1 and TRBJ2-6; TRBD1 agrees at 9 bases. The germline V gene has CDR1 MGHRA and CDR2 YSYEKL. The CDR3 sequence is 18 residues long. With V trimmed by 2 bases and J by 2 bases, 7 bases remained unmatched.

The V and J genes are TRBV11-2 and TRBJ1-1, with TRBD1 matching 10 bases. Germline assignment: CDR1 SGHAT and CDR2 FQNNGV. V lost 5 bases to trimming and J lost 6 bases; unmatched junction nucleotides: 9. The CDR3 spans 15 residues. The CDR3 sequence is CASSPRQGAAPEAFF. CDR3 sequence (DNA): TGTGCCAGCAGCCCACGACAGGGGGCCGCCCCTGAAGCTTTCTTT.

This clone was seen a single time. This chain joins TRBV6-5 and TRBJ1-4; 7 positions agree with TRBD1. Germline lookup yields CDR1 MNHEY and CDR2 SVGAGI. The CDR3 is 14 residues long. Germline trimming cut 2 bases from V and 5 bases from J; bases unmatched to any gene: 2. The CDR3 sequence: CASSYDRENEKLFF. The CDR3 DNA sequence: TGTGCCAGCAGTTACGACAGGGAAAATGAAAAACTGTTTTTT.

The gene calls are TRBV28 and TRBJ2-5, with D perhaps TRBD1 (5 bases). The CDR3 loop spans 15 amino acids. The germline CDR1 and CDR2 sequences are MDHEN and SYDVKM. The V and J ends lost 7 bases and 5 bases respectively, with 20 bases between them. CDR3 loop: CASTPLWKGVETQYF. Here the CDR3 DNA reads TGTGCCAGCACCCCCTTATGGAAAGGGGTGGAGACCCAGTACTTC. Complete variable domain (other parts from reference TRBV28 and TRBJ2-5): DVKVTQSSRYLVKRTGEKVFLECVQDMDHENMFWYRQDPGLGLRLIYFSYDVKMKEKGDIPEGYSVSREKKERFSLILESASTNQTSMYLCASTPLWKGVETQYFGPGTRLLVL.

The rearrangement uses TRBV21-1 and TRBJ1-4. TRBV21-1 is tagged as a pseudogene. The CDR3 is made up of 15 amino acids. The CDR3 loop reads CASSKEGREGEKLFF. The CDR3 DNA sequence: TGTGCCAGCAGCAAAGAGGGCAGGGAGGGCGAAAAACTGTTTTTT.

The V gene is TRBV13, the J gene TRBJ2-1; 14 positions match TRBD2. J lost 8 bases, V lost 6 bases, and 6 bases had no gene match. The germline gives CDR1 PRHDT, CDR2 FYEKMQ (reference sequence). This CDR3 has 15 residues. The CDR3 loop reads CASSSTSGGADEQFF. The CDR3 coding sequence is TGTGCCAGCAGTTCGACTAGCGGGGGGGCCGATGAGCAGTTCTTC.

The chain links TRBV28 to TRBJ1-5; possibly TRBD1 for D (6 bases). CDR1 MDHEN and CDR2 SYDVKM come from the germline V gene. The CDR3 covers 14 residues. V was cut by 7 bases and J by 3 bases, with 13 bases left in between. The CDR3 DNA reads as TGTGCCAGCAAGAGGGGGTATGACAATCAGCCCCAGCATTTT. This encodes CASKRGYDNQPQHF.

The CDR3, as DNA: TGTGCCAGCTCACCTCAGGACAGGGAAAATTCACCCCTCCACTTT. This translates into CASSPQDRENSPLHF. V is TRBV18 and J is TRBJ1-6, with TRBD1 matching over 8 bases. V shed 3 bases, J shed 7 bases, and the junction held 5 bases outside the gene matches. The CDR3 length is 15 residues. Per germline, CDR1 KGHSH and CDR2 LQKENI.

In nucleotides, the CDR3 is TGTGCCAGCAGCTTCGGGGACTACTTACAAGAGACCCAGTACTTC. Its translation is CASSFGDYLQETQYF. This chain joins TRBV11-2 and TRBJ2-5; 7 nucleotides match TRBD2. Losses at the gene ends were 3 bases for V and 2 bases for J; bases not matched to a gene: 6. The V gene's germline CDR1 is SGHAT and CDR2 FQNNGV. The CDR3 runs 15 residues.

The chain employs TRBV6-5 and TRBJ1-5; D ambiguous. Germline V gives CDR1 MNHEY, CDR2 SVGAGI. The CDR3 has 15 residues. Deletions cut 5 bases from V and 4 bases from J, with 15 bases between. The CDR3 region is CASSRATGGNQPQHF. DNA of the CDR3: TGTGCCAGCAGTAGAGCAACGGGCGGGAATCAGCCCCAGCATTTT.

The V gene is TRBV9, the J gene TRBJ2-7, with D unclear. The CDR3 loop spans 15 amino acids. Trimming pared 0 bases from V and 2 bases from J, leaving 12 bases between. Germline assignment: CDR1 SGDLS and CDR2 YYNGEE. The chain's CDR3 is CASSVATAVTYEQYF. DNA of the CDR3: TGTGCCAGCAGCGTAGCTACGGCGGTCACCTACGAGCAGTACTTC.

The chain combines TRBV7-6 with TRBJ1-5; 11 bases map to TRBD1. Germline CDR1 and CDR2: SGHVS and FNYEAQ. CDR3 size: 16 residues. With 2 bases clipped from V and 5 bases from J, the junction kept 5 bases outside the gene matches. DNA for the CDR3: TGTGCCAGCAGCTTACCGGGACAGGGGGTGCATCAGCCCCAGCATTTT. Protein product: CASSLPGQGVHQPQHF.

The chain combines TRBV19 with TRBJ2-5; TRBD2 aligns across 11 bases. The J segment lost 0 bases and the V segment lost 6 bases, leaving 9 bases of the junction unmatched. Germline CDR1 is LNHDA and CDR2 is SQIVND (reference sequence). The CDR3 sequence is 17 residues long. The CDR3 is CASSNTLAGGYQETQYF. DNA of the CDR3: TGTGCCAGTAGCAACACCTTAGCGGGGGGGTACCAAGAGACCCAGTACTTC.

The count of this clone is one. In DNA form, the CDR3 reads TGTGCCTGGAGTGACAACAGGGGTATCCACCCTCCGACCTTATACGAGCAGTACTTC. It specifies CAWSDNRGIHPPTLYEQYF. The chain recombines TRBV30 with TRBJ2-7; 7 bases agree with TRBD1. With 1 base clipped from V and 4 bases from J, the junction kept 22 bases outside the gene matches. The CDR3 runs to 19 residues. Per germline, CDR1 GTSNPN and CDR2 SVGIG (reference sequence).

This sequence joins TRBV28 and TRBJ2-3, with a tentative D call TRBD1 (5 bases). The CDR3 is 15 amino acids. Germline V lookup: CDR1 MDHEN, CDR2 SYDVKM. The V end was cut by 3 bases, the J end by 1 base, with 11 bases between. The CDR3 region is CASSFRPTGTDTQYF. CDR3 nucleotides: TGTGCCAGCAGTTTCCGACCGACAGGCACAGATACGCAGTATTTT. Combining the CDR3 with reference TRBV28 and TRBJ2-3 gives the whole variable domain DVKVTQSSRYLVKRTGEKVFLECVQDMDHENMFWYRQDPGLGLRLIYFSYDVKMKEKGDIPEGYSVSREKKERFSLILESASTNQTSMYLCASSFRPTGTDTQYFGPGTRLTVL.